What follows are 24 T cell receptor beta chains derived from one specimen sequenced in a study of beta chain features in type 1 diabetes. What was sequenced were expressed TCRB transcripts, since all of the isolated RNA had been reverse transcribed. Profiled with immunoSEQ multiplex PCR; TCRdb holds only in-frame clones, not every one. The data show over 150,000 clones, 10% to 15% seen once. The material sequenced was central memory CD4+ T cells from blood. The receptors stem from a woman under 30 in good health.

This sequence joins TRBV29-1 and TRBJ2-5; 8 nucleotides agree with TRBD2. V shed 3 bases and J 9 bases; nucleotides not matched to a gene: 6. The CDR3 covers 12 residues. Germline CDR1 reads SQVTM; CDR2 reads ANQGSEA. The CDR3 DNA sequence: TGCAGCGTTGAGTTCAGCGGGAGTGCCCAGTACTTC. It yields the protein CSVEFSGSAQYF.

This clone was seen more than once but under ten times. This rearrangement joins TRBV9 to TRBJ2-1; D possibly corresponds to TRBD2 (6 bases). Per the germline V gene, CDR1 is SGDLS and CDR2 is YYNGEE. The CDR3 sequence is 15 residues long. The ends were cut back, 0 bases at V and 5 bases at J, with 12 bases in the middle. The CDR3 DNA follows: TGTGCCAGCAGCGTAGAACTAGCCGACGACAATGAGCAGTTCTTC. Translating gives CASSVELADDNEQFF.

This clone was recorded a few times. This chain uses TRBV25-1 with TRBJ1-4, with D perhaps matching TRBD1 (6 bases). The CDR3 has 13 amino acids. Germline assignment: CDR1 MGHDK and CDR2 SYGVNS. The germline V and J ends were trimmed by 11 bases and 5 bases, with 15 bases remaining between them. Here the CDR3 DNA reads TGTGCCGCATCGGACAGTCAAAATGAAAAACTGTTTTTT. Amino acid sequence: CAASDSQNEKLFF.

There are a few counts of this clone. The DNA of the CDR3 is TGTGCCAGCAGCCTACGCGAGGGTTCGAGGCCCCAGCATTTT. Translating gives CASSLREGSRPQHF. The chain has TRBV16 and TRBJ1-5; D is ambiguous. Germline CDR1 KGHSY, CDR2 FQNENV. The CDR3 consists of 14 residues. V gave up 4 bases and J gave up 9 bases, with 16 bases separating them.

The CDR3 loop is CASTAREGRYNEQFF. DNA of the CDR3: TGTGCCAGCACCGCGCGGGAGGGTAGGTACAATGAGCAGTTCTTC. This chain joins TRBV6-1 and TRBJ2-1; 9 nucleotides match TRBD2. V was pared by 7 bases and J by 4 bases, with 8 bases of the junction left unmatched. The CDR3 contains 15 residues. CDR1 is MNHNS, CDR2 SASEGT, per germline.

CDR3 DNA: TGTGCCAGCAGCCCCCGCCGGAGCGGAGCGCGTGAGCAGTTCTTC. Translated, it gives CASSPRRSGAREQFF. V and J are TRBV11-3 and TRBJ2-1; possibly TRBD2 for D (5 bases). Germline values: CDR1 SGHNT, CDR2 YENEEA. The CDR3 is made up of 15 amino acids. V gave up 5 bases and J gave up 9 bases, with 20 bases separating them.

This clone was observed a handful of times. The chain joins TRBV4-2 to TRBJ2-7, with D maybe TRBD1 (6 bases). The germline gives CDR1 LGHNA, CDR2 YNFKEQ. V lost 2 bases and J 3 bases, leaving 14 bases between the germline ends. This CDR3 has 15 residues. The CDR3 sequence: CASSQIVGQNYEQYF. The DNA of the CDR3 is TGTGCCAGCAGCCAAATCGTAGGACAGAACTACGAGCAGTACTTC.

The CDR3 coding sequence is TGTGCCAGCAGGGCGGGTCCCGGGTACGAGCAGTACTTC. It translates to CASRAGPGYEQYF. The genes are TRBV6-1 and TRBJ2-7; D perhaps matches TRBD2 (5 bases). The V gene lost 6 bases and the J gene lost 4 bases, with 13 bases spanning the gap. This CDR3 has 13 residues. In germline, CDR1 is MNHNS, CDR2 SASEGT.

V and J are TRBV6-6 and TRBJ2-2; weak D call: TRBD1 (5 bases). Germline V lookup: CDR1 MNHNY, CDR2 SVGAGI (reference sequence). The CDR3 extends over 13 amino acids. Between the trimmed V and J ends, which lost 7 bases and 2 bases, there was a span of 8 bases. CDR3 protein: CASIDRNTGELFF. The DNA of the CDR3 is TGTGCCAGCATTGACAGAAACACCGGGGAGCTGTTTTTT.

The V gene is TRBV11-2, the J gene TRBJ2-2; 7 nucleotides line up with TRBD2. CDR3 length equals 15 residues. Germline trimming cut 5 bases from V and 3 bases from J; bases unmatched to any gene: 6. The germline V gene encodes CDR1 SGHAT and CDR2 FQNNGV. The CDR3 protein is CASSPRRGDTGELFF. The CDR3 nucleotides read TGTGCCAGCAGCCCCCGCCGGGGGGACACCGGGGAGCTGTTTTTT. The full variable domain, in which reference TRBV11-2 and TRBJ2-2 provide the parts outside the CDR3, is EAGVAQSPRYKIIEKRQSVAFWCNPISGHATLYWYQQILGQGPKLLIQFQNNGVVDDSQLPKDRFSAERLKGVDSTLKIQPAKLEDSAVYLCASSPRRGDTGELFFGEGSRLTVL.

Only a few counts were recorded for this clone. The gene calls are TRBV6-5 and TRBJ2-7, with 9 positions matching TRBD1. This CDR3 is 13 amino acids long. J was trimmed by 6 bases and V by 6 bases; bases with no gene match: 6. The V gene's germline CDR1 is MNHEY and CDR2 SVGAGI. CDR3 sequence: CASSGTGYGEQYF. Here the CDR3 DNA reads TGTGCCAGCAGCGGGACAGGGTACGGCGAGCAGTACTTC.

This clone was picked up many times. The chain combines TRBV6-1 with TRBJ2-1, with D maybe TRBD1 (7 bases). Germline lookup yields CDR1 MNHNS and CDR2 SASEGT. The CDR3 runs 15 residues. Trimming cost V 3 bases and J 9 bases, with 18 bases left between them. The CDR3 DNA follows: TGTGCCAGCAGTGACAGGGGGAGGCTTGGGGCTGAGCAGTTCTTC. It is translated as CASSDRGRLGAEQFF.

The chain recombines TRBV5-1 with TRBJ1-5; D is unresolved. The ends were cut back, 0 bases at V and 8 bases at J, with 12 bases in the middle. The CDR3 extends over 14 amino acids. Per the germline V gene, CDR1 is SGHRS and CDR2 is YFSETQ. CDR3 protein: CASSLGGGSKPQHF. CDR3 sequence (DNA): TGCGCCAGCAGCTTGGGGGGAGGATCGAAGCCCCAGCATTTT.

This chain links TRBV15 with TRBJ2-7; 8 bases line up with TRBD2. Germline V lookup: CDR1 LNHNV, CDR2 YYDKDF (reference sequence). V lost 0 bases to trimming and J lost 3 bases; unmatched junction nucleotides: 10. This CDR3 region has 17 residues. CDR3 sequence: CATSRDLAGSIHYEQYF. The CDR3, as DNA: TGTGCCACCAGCAGAGATTTAGCGGGAAGTATACACTACGAGCAGTACTTC.

In this sample, this clone turned up a few times. The chain combines TRBV5-8 with TRBJ2-3, with TRBD2 matching 7 bases. The CDR3 is 15 residues long. Trimming at V came to 4 bases and at J to 3 bases, leaving 8 bases not matched to a gene. CDR1 and CDR2 (germline): SGHTS, YDEGEE. The CDR3 sequence: CASSAQAGVTDTQYF. CDR3 nucleotides: TGTGCCAGCAGCGCCCAGGCGGGAGTGACAGATACGCAGTATTTT.

The rearrangement joins TRBV28 to TRBJ1-3, with D tentatively TRBD1 (5 bases). The germline V and J ends were trimmed by 4 bases and 6 bases, with 16 bases remaining between them. This CDR3 has 15 residues. Germline V gene data show CDR1 as MDHEN and CDR2 as SYDVKM. This CDR3 reads CASSSRGLAENTIYF. The CDR3 bases are TGTGCCAGCAGTTCCCGGGGGTTAGCGGAAAACACCATATATTTT.

This clone was counted a few times. The V call is TRBV7-9, the J call TRBJ1-2; 9 nucleotides match TRBD1. CDR1 is SEHNR and CDR2 is FQNEAQ in the germline V gene (reference sequence). This CDR3 contains 14 residues. The ends lost 5 bases at V and 2 bases at J; junction bases unmatched: 3. DNA for the CDR3: TGTGCCAGCAGCCTCGGGACAGGGAACTATGGCTACACCTTC. It specifies CASSLGTGNYGYTF.

This clone occurred many times. The chain is built from TRBV5-4 and TRBJ2-5; TRBD1 matches at 8 bases. This CDR3 is 16 amino acids long. Germline values: CDR1 SGHNT, CDR2 YYREEE (reference sequence). Unmatched junction bases numbered 13, after V lost 4 bases and J lost 5 bases. DNA for the CDR3: TGTGCCAGCAGCCGGCGGTTGACAGGGGCCGGGGAGACCCAGTACTTC. Translated, it gives CASSRRLTGAGETQYF.

This clone has a handful of counts. Other DNA sequences of this sample code for an identical CDR3. The V and J genes are TRBV30 and TRBJ1-5; D unclear. The ends were cut back, 2 bases at V and 2 bases at J, with 13 bases in the middle. From germline, CDR1 is GTSNPN and CDR2 SVGIG (reference sequence). This CDR3 is 15 amino acids long. The CDR3 DNA is TGTGCCTGGAGTCTGGGTACCGGGGGCAATCAGCCCCAGCATTTT. Its translation: CAWSLGTGGNQPQHF. The full variable domain, its missing parts supplied by reference TRBV30 and TRBJ1-5, is SQTIHQWPATLVQPVGSPLSLECTVEGTSNPNLYWYRQAAGRGLQLLFYSVGIGQISSEVPQNLSASRPQDRQFILSSKKLLLSDSGFYLCAWSLGTGGNQPQHFGDGTRLSIL.

The genes are TRBV29-1 and TRBJ1-1; TRBD1 is a possible D gene (6 bases). Germline assignment: CDR1 SQVTM and CDR2 ANQGSEA. Trimming left V 5 bases short and J 1 base short, with 8 bases between. This CDR3 is built from 12 residues. The CDR3: CSVQGWNTEAFF. The CDR3, as DNA: TGCAGCGTTCAGGGGTGGAACACTGAAGCTTTCTTT.

The chain employs TRBV27 and TRBJ1-2; D perhaps matches TRBD1 (6 bases). Germline-derived CDR1 and CDR2 are MNHEY and SMNVEV (reference sequence). V was clipped by 5 bases and J by 8 bases, with 18 bases between them. This CDR3 spans 14 amino acids. CDR3 residues: CASSPYRASAGYTF. CDR3 DNA: TGTGCCAGCAGTCCATACAGGGCCTCGGCAGGCTACACCTTC.

The V and J genes are TRBV10-1 and TRBJ2-7; 9 nucleotides agree with TRBD2. V trimming: 4 bases; J trimming: 6 bases; junction bases outside the gene matches: 4. CDR1 and CDR2 (germline): WNHNN, SYGVQD (reference sequence). The length of the CDR3 is 13 residues. The CDR3 nucleotides read TGCGCCAGCAGTGTTGGCGGGAGGGCCGAGCAGTACTTC. Encoded protein: CASSVGGRAEQYF.

For the CDR3, the DNA is TGTGCCAGCAGGAGTTTATACAGGGGGCCAACGGAAGCTTTCTTT. Translating gives CASRSLYRGPTEAFF. The chain is built from TRBV6-1 and TRBJ1-1; the match to TRBD1 covers 9 bases. The CDR3 runs to 15 residues. The V gene end was trimmed by 6 bases and the J gene end by 8 bases; junction bases not matched to a gene: 13. Germline CDR1 reads MNHNS; CDR2 reads SASEGT.

This clone turned up a few times. The V and J genes are TRBV30 and TRBJ2-1, with 10 bases lining up with TRBD1. Germline V gene sequence: CDR1 GTSNPN, CDR2 SVGIG (reference sequence). V shed 0 bases and J 15 bases; nucleotides not matched to a gene: 5. The CDR3 covers 12 residues. CDR3 in DNA: TGTGCCTGGAGTGTAAGACAGGGGGCGGGGTTCTTC. It encodes CAWSVRQGAGFF.